Presented here are 16 T cell receptor beta chains from one specimen sequenced in a study of T cells in Graves' hyperthyroidism and ophthalmopathy. Amplification of TCR beta CDR3 regions used RNA as the template. HTBI primers were used for first-round RT-PCR of the TCR CDR3. MiXCR, applied by TCRdb to the multiplex PCR reads, yields one record per CDR3 protein. The table records roughly 350,000 distinct CDR3 sequences, about 15% of them present only once. The sample comprised blood. The origin of the receptors is a woman aged 30 to 39 with Graves' hyperthyroidism.

The chain has TRBV14 and TRBJ2-1; maybe TRBD2 (5 bases). Germline values: CDR1 SGHDN, CDR2 FVKESK. This CDR3 region has 15 residues. Trimming left V 4 bases short and J 1 base short, with 11 bases between. The CDR3 region has the DNA TGTGCCAGCAGCCGGCCGTCGGGGTCCTACAATGAGCAGTTCTTC. Amino acid sequence: CASSRPSGSYNEQFF.

This clonotype was detected a few times. The CDR3 spells CASSPIGPGKGTDTQYF. CDR3 DNA: TGTGCCAGCAGTCCAATAGGTCCAGGGAAGGGCACAGATACGCAGTATTTT. This chain connects TRBV7-3 to TRBJ2-3; a weak D match, TRBD1 (5 bases). The length of the CDR3 is 17 residues. Trimming removed 6 bases at V and 1 base at J, with 20 bases between. CDR1 is SGHTA, CDR2 FQGTGA, per germline.

This chain connects TRBV9 to TRBJ1-3, with D unclear. The CDR3 covers 13 residues. Trimming shortened V by 3 bases and J by 7 bases, and 11 bases separated the two germline ends. The V gene's germline CDR1 is SGDLS and CDR2 YYNGEE. CDR3 amino acids: CASSATWTNTIYF. For the CDR3, the DNA is TGTGCCAGCAGCGCGACCTGGACGAACACCATATATTTT. Together with reference TRBV9 and TRBJ1-3, the CDR3 gives the full variable domain: DSGVTQTPKHLITATGQRVTLRCSPRSGDLSVYWYQQSLDQGLQFLIQYYNGEERAKGNILERFSAQQFPDLHSELNLSSLELGDSALYFCASSATWTNTIYFGEGSWLTVV.

The rearrangement links TRBV18 to TRBJ1-5, with 8 bases lining up with TRBD1. Germline assignment: CDR1 KGHSH and CDR2 LQKENI. This CDR3 has 15 amino acids. V trimming: 3 bases; J trimming: 6 bases; junction bases outside the gene matches: 7. CDR3 in amino acids: CASSPNQGAGQPQHF. CDR3 nucleotide sequence: TGTGCCAGCTCACCGAACCAGGGGGCGGGTCAGCCCCAGCATTTT.

The chain uses TRBV18 and TRBJ1-3; D unclear. The CDR3 runs 16 residues. The V end was cut by 3 bases, the J end by 0 bases, with 12 bases between. Germline CDR1 KGHSH, CDR2 LQKENI. CDR3: CASSPGGMRSGNTIYF. In DNA, the CDR3 is TGTGCCAGCTCACCGGGCGGGATGCGCTCTGGAAACACCATATATTTT.

This clonotype was counted at least ten times. The chain employs TRBV10-3 and TRBJ2-7; 10 bases agree with TRBD1. V dropped 11 bases and J dropped 6; count of bases not matched to a gene: 7. Germline assignment: CDR1 ENHRY and CDR2 SYGVKD. This CDR3 region has 12 residues. The CDR3 DNA is TGTGCCGTAAGCTGGGACAGGGGCGAGCAGTACTTC. This encodes CAVSWDRGEQYF.

This clonotype has just a few counts. This chain joins TRBV29-1 and TRBJ2-5; 12 nucleotides agree with TRBD2. The CDR3 sequence is 14 residues long. Trimming removed 2 bases from V and 4 bases from J; junction bases left unmatched: 2. The germline gives CDR1 SQVTM, CDR2 ANQGSEA. CDR3 in DNA: TGCAGCGTTGAACTAGCGGGAGGGTCAGAGACCCAGTACTTC. Amino acids: CSVELAGGSETQYF. The whole variable domain, remainder taken from reference TRBV29-1 and TRBJ2-5, is SAVISQKPSRDICQRGTSLTIQCQVDSQVTMMFWYRQQPGQSLTLIATANQGSEATYESGFVIDKFPISRPNLTFSTLTVSNMSPEDSSIYLCSVELAGGSETQYFGPGTRLLVL.

In the case of this clonotype: The CDR3 does not close with the conserved phenylalanine or tryptophan, likely indicating a read error. The chain couples TRBV2 to TRBJ2-5; 12 positions agree with TRBD1. In germline, CDR1 is SNHLY, CDR2 FYNNEI. The V segment lost 6 bases and the J segment 1 base; nucleotides outside the gene matches: 9. CDR3 length equals 17 residues. The chain's CDR3 is CASSIPGQGASQETQYL. The CDR3 coding sequence is TGTGCCAGCAGCATCCCGGGACAGGGGGCGTCCCAAGAGACCCAGTACCTC.

There are many counts of this clonotype. J is TRBJ2-7 and V is TRBV11-2; tentatively, D is TRBD1 or TRBD2 (5 bases each). The V gene's germline CDR1 is SGHAT and CDR2 FQNNGV. Trimming took off 5 bases at V and 5 bases at J, with 19 bases between the two ends. This CDR3 has 15 amino acids. The CDR3 coding sequence is TGTGCCAGCAGCCCCCGAAAAAGGGACGGGGACGAGCAGTACTTC. Encoded protein: CASSPRKRDGDEQYF.

Comments on this clonotype: It may be a read error: a sequence one base away is much more abundant. The chain has TRBV6-2 or TRBV6-3 and TRBJ1-1, with 7 bases matching TRBD1. This CDR3 has 14 residues. The V gene's germline CDR1 is MNHEY and CDR2 SVGEGT. Trimming removed 8 bases from V and 1 base from J; junction bases left unmatched: 7. The CDR3 protein is CASGLGQQNTEAFF. CDR3 coding DNA: TGTGCCAGCGGGCTGGGACAGCAGAACACTGAAGCTTTCTTT.

V and J are TRBV5-5 and TRBJ2-1; 7 bases fit TRBD2. Germline loops: CDR1 SGHKS, CDR2 YYEKEE (reference sequence). J gave up 4 bases and V 4 bases, and 8 bases lay outside the gene matches. The CDR3 extends over 15 amino acids. CDR3 bases: TGTGCCAGCAGCCCCGGTCGGGGAGGGTACAATGAGCAGTTCTTC. Amino acid sequence: CASSPGRGGYNEQFF.

This chain links TRBV27 with TRBJ2-2; TRBD1 might be the D (6 bases). CDR3 length: 15 amino acids. The germline gives CDR1 MNHEY, CDR2 SMNVEV (reference sequence). The V gene lost 4 bases and the J gene lost 4 bases, with 13 bases spanning the gap. The DNA for the CDR3 is TGTGCCAGCAGTTCCTGGACAGACCGCACCGGGGAGCTGTTTTTT. Translating gives CASSSWTDRTGELFF.

This clonotype was seen repeatedly, ten times or more. The rearrangement joins TRBV12-3 or TRBV12-4 to TRBJ2-1; 9 nucleotides match TRBD1. With 3 bases clipped from V and 6 bases from J, the junction kept 9 bases outside the gene matches. The CDR3 length is 16 residues. CDR3 amino acids: CASSFLGTGPGNEQFF. DNA of the CDR3: TGTGCCAGCAGTTTTTTAGGGACAGGGCCCGGCAATGAGCAGTTCTTC.

In this sample, this clonotype turned up a few times. CDR3 sequence reads: CASSLGAAVNTIYF. DNA for the CDR3: TGTGCCAGCAGTTTAGGGGCAGCCGTAAACACCATATATTTT. This chain joins TRBV12-3 or TRBV12-4 and TRBJ1-3; D is ambiguous. There are 14 residues in the CDR3. The V end lost 1 base, the J end lost 6 bases, and 10 bases lay between the germline ends.

The chain carries TRBV3-1 and TRBJ1-2; 10 bases are a match to TRBD1. This CDR3 contains 15 residues. Germline CDR1 is LGHDT and CDR2 is YNNKEL (reference sequence). The ends lost 6 bases at V and 2 bases at J; junction bases unmatched: 6. The CDR3 DNA sequence: TGTGCCAGCAGGTCCGGGACAGGGGCCAACTATGGCTACACCTTC. It specifies CASRSGTGANYGYTF.

The chain carries TRBV20-1 and TRBJ1-6, with 8 bases aligning to TRBD1. V lost 0 bases and J lost 6; bases outside the gene matches: 13. The CDR3 has 18 residues. The germline V gene has CDR1 DFQATT and CDR2 SNEGSKA (reference sequence). The CDR3 DNA is TGCAGTGCTAGAGATTTGGCCAAGGGGACAGGAATTAATTCACCCCTCCACTTT. Its protein is CSARDLAKGTGINSPLHF.